This is a list of T cell receptor beta chains from one sample in a study of T cells in Graves' hyperthyroidism and ophthalmopathy. TCRdb ran MiXCR on the multiplex PCR reads and lists one entry per CDR3 protein. This sample has around 380,000 distinct CDR3 sequences, with about 13% found just once. The specimen sequenced was blood. These receptors all come from a man aged 25 to 40 with Graves' hyperthyroidism that later progressed to Graves' ophthalmopathy. Both conserved end residues are part of each CDR3. The order of the fields is J gene, V gene, CDR3 protein.

j_call: TRBJ2-3; v_call: TRBV5-1; cdr3_aa: CASSYRWGADTQYF
j_call: TRBJ1-5; v_call: TRBV28; cdr3_aa: CASSLSRVGSPQHF
j_call: TRBJ2-2; v_call: TRBV7-9; cdr3_aa: CASSPRGNTGELFF
j_call: TRBJ2-3; v_call: TRBV6-1; cdr3_aa: CASSEDEVDTQYF
j_call: TRBJ2-1; v_call: TRBV27; cdr3_aa: CASSPRQGDEQFF
j_call: TRBJ2-7; v_call: TRBV29-1; cdr3_aa: CSVESPGPTGGGYEQYF
j_call: TRBJ2-2; v_call: TRBV19; cdr3_aa: CASSGLMGAYTGELFF
j_call: TRBJ1-1; v_call: TRBV11-3; cdr3_aa: CASSSGVGTEAFF
j_call: TRBJ2-1; v_call: TRBV7-9; cdr3_aa: CASSLASVLRGGYNEQFF
j_call: TRBJ1-1; v_call: TRBV2; cdr3_aa: CARRVMTTEAFF
j_call: TRBJ1-2; v_call: TRBV11-2; cdr3_aa: CASSRQGALFSNYGYTF
j_call: TRBJ1-1; v_call: TRBV19; cdr3_aa: CASSRTLTEAFF
j_call: TRBJ2-1; v_call: TRBV4-1; cdr3_aa: CASSQVPTSGGPQSYNEQFF
j_call: TRBJ2-1; v_call: TRBV5-1; cdr3_aa: CASRGTSGPGEQFF
j_call: TRBJ1-5; v_call: TRBV5-1; cdr3_aa: CASSLRGGSGQPQHF
j_call: TRBJ1-5; v_call: TRBV20-1; cdr3_aa: CSARDQAIGNQPQHF
j_call: TRBJ1-4; v_call: TRBV5-1; cdr3_aa: CASSFQGRDEKLFF
j_call: TRBJ1-1; v_call: TRBV29-1; cdr3_aa: CSVERETGGVNRNTEAFF
j_call: TRBJ2-1; v_call: TRBV20-1; cdr3_aa: CSSIQGVEQFF
j_call: TRBJ2-2; v_call: TRBV10-3; cdr3_aa: CAIRGKTGELFF
j_call: TRBJ2-5; v_call: TRBV5-1; cdr3_aa: CASSLGAGQGRETQYF
j_call: TRBJ1-2; v_call: TRBV28; cdr3_aa: CASRRDRARNYGYTF
j_call: TRBJ2-7; v_call: TRBV30; cdr3_aa: CAWSARSEQYF
j_call: TRBJ1-1; v_call: TRBV12-3/TRBV12-4; cdr3_aa: CASSLEGAGVTEAFF
j_call: TRBJ1-3; v_call: TRBV30; cdr3_aa: CAWSSPWRGAGNTIYF
j_call: TRBJ1-3; v_call: TRBV18; cdr3_aa: CASSERALSSYF
j_call: TRBJ2-7; v_call: TRBV12-3/TRBV12-4; cdr3_aa: CASTNSDRIYEQYF
j_call: TRBJ1-5; v_call: TRBV28; cdr3_aa: CASSPRVQPQHF
j_call: TRBJ2-5; v_call: TRBV27; cdr3_aa: CASSPNRGRETQYF
j_call: TRBJ2-1; v_call: TRBV20-1; cdr3_aa: CSAIQKTRFGNEQFF
j_call: TRBJ2-3; v_call: TRBV28; cdr3_aa: CASRSAGGPTDTQYF
j_call: TRBJ1-5; v_call: TRBV6-1; cdr3_aa: CASTGGAGGNQPQHF
j_call: TRBJ2-7; v_call: TRBV27; cdr3_aa: CASTNSDSYEQYF
j_call: TRBJ2-3; v_call: TRBV5-4; cdr3_aa: CASSLVGQGSTDTQYF
j_call: TRBJ2-4; v_call: TRBV28; cdr3_aa: CACWGTRGENIQYF
j_call: TRBJ1-5; v_call: TRBV6-2/TRBV6-3; cdr3_aa: CASRLPGTAQPQHF
j_call: TRBJ2-3; v_call: TRBV2; cdr3_aa: CASRGSGFSTDTQYF
j_call: TRBJ1-1; v_call: TRBV10-1; cdr3_aa: CASSESPVNTEAFF
j_call: TRBJ1-4; v_call: TRBV24-1; cdr3_aa: CATSDPRGPEKLFF
j_call: TRBJ1-2; v_call: TRBV7-2; cdr3_aa: CASSSQIMNGYTF
j_call: TRBJ2-1; v_call: TRBV10-3; cdr3_aa: CAITPGGDEQFF
j_call: TRBJ2-7; v_call: TRBV12-3/TRBV12-4; cdr3_aa: CASSSLDRAYEQYF
j_call: TRBJ2-3; v_call: TRBV12-3/TRBV12-4; cdr3_aa: CASSSPGRTDTQYF
j_call: TRBJ2-7; v_call: TRBV27; cdr3_aa: CASGQGDSSYEQYF
j_call: TRBJ1-5; v_call: TRBV10-3; cdr3_aa: CAISAGTVVQPQHF
j_call: TRBJ2-2; v_call: TRBV15; cdr3_aa: CATSSWGSGELFF
j_call: TRBJ2-2; v_call: TRBV12-5; cdr3_aa: CASGLVSSGYTQRTGELFF
j_call: TRBJ1-2; v_call: TRBV12-3/TRBV12-4; cdr3_aa: CASSLGSIYGYTF
j_call: TRBJ1-2; v_call: TRBV28; cdr3_aa: CASRPRTLGGYYGYTF
j_call: TRBJ1-3; v_call: TRBV7-9; cdr3_aa: CASSLTGTGDTIYF
j_call: TRBJ1-2; v_call: TRBV7-9; cdr3_aa: CASSEQGAFNYGYTF
j_call: TRBJ2-7; v_call: TRBV6-5; cdr3_aa: CASSYVGTGLYEQYF